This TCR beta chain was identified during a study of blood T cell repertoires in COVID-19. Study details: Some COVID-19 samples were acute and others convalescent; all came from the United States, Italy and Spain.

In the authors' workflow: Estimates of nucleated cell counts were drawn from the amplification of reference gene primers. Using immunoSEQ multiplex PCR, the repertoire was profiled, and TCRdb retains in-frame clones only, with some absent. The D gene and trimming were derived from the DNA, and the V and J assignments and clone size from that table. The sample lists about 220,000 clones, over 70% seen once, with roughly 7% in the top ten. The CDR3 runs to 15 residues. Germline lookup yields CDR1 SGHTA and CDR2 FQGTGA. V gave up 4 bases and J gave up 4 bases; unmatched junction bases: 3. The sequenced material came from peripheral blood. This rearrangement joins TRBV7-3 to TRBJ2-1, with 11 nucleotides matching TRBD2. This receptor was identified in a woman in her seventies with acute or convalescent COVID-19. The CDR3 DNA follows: TGTGCCAGCAGCTCGGGACTAGCGGCTTACAATGAGCAGTTCTTC. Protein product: CASSSGLAAYNEQFF.